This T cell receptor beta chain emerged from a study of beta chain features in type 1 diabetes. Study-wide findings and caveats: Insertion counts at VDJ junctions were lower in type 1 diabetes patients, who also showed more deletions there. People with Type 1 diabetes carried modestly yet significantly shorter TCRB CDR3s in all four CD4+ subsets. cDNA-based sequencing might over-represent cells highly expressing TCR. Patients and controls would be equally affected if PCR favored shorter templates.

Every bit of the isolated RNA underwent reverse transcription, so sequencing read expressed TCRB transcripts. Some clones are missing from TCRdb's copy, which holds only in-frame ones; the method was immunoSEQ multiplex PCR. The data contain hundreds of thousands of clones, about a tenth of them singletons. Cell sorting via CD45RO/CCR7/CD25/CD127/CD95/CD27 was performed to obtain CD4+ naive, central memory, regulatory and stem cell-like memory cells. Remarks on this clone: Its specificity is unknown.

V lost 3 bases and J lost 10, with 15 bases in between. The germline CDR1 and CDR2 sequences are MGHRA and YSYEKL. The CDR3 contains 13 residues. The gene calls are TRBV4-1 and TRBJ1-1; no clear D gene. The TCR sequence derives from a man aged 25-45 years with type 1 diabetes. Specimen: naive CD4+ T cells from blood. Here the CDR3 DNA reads TGCGCCAGCAGCCATCCTTTCGGGGTTGGAGCTTTCTTT. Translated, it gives CASSHPFGVGAFF.